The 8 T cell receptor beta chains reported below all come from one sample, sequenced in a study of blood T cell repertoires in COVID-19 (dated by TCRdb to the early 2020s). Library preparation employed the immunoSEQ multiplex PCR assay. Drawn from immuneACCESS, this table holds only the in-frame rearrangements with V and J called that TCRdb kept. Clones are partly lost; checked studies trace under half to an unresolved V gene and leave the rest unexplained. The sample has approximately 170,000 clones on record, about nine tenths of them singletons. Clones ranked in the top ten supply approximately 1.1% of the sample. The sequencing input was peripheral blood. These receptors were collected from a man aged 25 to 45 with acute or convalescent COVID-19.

The CDR3 bases are TGTGCCAGCAGCCCCAGAAGCAGGACAGGACCAACTAATGAAAAACTGTTTTTT. Amino acid sequence: CASSPRSRTGPTNEKLFF. The rearrangement links TRBV4-2 to TRBJ1-4; 7 bases fit TRBD1. Germline CDR1 and CDR2: LGHNA and YNFKEQ. Trimming took 4 bases from V and 0 from J; bases not matched to a gene: 11. CDR3 length: 18 residues.

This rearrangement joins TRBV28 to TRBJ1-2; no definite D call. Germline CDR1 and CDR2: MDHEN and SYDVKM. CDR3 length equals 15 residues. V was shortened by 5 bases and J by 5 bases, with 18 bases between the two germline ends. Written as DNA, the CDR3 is TGTGCCAGCAGTCTCTCGCCGGGAAATACGTATGGCTACACCTTC. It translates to CASSLSPGNTYGYTF.

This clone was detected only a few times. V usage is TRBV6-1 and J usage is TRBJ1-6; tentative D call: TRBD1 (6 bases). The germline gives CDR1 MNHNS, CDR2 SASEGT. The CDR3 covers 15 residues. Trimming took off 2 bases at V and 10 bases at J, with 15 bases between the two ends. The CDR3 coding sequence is TGTGCCAGCAGTGAAACCTCAGGGGCAGGGTCACCCCTCCACTTT. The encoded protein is CASSETSGAGSPLHF.

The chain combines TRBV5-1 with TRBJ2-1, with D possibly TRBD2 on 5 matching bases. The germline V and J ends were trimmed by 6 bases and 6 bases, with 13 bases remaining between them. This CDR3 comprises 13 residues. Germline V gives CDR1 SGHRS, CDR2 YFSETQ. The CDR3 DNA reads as TGCGCCAGCAACTATGGCAGCGGCAATGAGCAGTTCTTC. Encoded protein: CASNYGSGNEQFF.

This CDR3 reads CASSYGQGAIPEQYF. CDR3 DNA sequence: TGTGCCAGCAGTTACGGGCAGGGGGCGATTCCCGAGCAGTACTTC. This chain uses TRBV6-6 with TRBJ2-7; 8 nucleotides line up with TRBD1. The trim removed 2 bases at V and 6 bases at J, leaving 9 bases unmatched. The germline CDR1 and CDR2 sequences are MNHNY and SVGAGI (reference sequence). The CDR3 has 15 amino acids.

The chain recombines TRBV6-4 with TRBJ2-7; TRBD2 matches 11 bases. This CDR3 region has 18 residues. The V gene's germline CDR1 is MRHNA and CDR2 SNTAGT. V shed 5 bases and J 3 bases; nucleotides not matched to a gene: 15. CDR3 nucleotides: TGTGCCAGCAGTCCCTGGGGTAGCGGGGGGGCATTGCTCTACGAGCAGTACTTC. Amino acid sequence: CASSPWGSGGALLYEQYF.

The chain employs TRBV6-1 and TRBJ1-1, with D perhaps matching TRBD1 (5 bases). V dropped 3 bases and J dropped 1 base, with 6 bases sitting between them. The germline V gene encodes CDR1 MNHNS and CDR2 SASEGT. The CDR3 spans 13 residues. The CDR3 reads CASSDQGNTEAFF. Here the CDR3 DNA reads TGTGCCAGCAGTGACCAGGGGAACACTGAAGCTTTCTTT.

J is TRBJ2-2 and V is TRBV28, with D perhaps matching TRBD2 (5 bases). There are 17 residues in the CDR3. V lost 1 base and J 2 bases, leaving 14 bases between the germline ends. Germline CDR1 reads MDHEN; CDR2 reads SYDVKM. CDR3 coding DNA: TGTGCCAGCAGTTTATCTGCGGCGGGCCGAAACACCGGGGAGCTGTTTTTT. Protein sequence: CASSLSAAGRNTGELFF.